This record covers a single TCR beta chain. Tregs were sorted as CD4+CD25+CD127-/low cells. V was trimmed by 6 bases and J by 6 bases, leaving 16 bases between them. The length of the CDR3 is 14 residues. TCRdb recomputed calls from the 5' RACE reads with MiXCR, one row per CDR3 protein. This sample has approximately 58,000 distinct CDR3 sequences, with approximately 27% found just once. This clonotype was obtained from a female donor with breast cancer. V gene TRBV12-3 or TRBV12-4 combines with J gene TRBJ2-3; D is perhaps TRBD2 (5 bases). Specimen: tumor-infiltrating Tregs sorted from the breast tumor. CDR3: CASRSLEVFDTQYF. In DNA, the CDR3 is TGTGCCAGCAGGTCACTAGAAGTGTTCGATACGCAGTATTTT.